This T cell receptor (beta chain) was retrieved from a study of blood T cell repertoires in COVID-19. About the research overall: Acute-phase and convalescent COVID-19 samples originated in the United States, Italy and Spain. PBMCs, B-cell-depleted T cells, or T cells were the source of the cDNA or gDNA that made up the material.

V trimming: 2 bases; J trimming: 9 bases; junction bases outside the gene matches: 10. The CDR3 sequence is 16 residues long. CDR1 is MNHEY, CDR2 SVGAGI, per germline. Authors' analysis steps: Amplification from reference gene primers served as the basis for estimated nucleated cell counts. Sequencing was performed with immunoSEQ multiplex PCR; in TCRdb, only in-frame clones are kept and a portion is missing. Clone size and V and J calls were adopted from that table, with D and trimming inferred from the DNA. The repertoire consists of roughly 28,000 clones, with around nine tenths occurring once and the leading ten covering over 4%.

Sequencing input: peripheral blood. This clonotype was sampled from an older man with active COVID-19. V usage is TRBV6-5 and J usage is TRBJ1-6; TRBD1 matches at 7 bases. CDR3 amino acids: CASSYDRDGYGSPLHF. The CDR3 DNA reads as TGTGCCAGCAGTTACGACAGGGACGGGTACGGTTCACCCCTCCACTTT.